This T cell receptor beta chain was sequenced for a study of immune evolution from preneoplasia to lung adenocarcinoma. The method was immunoSEQ multiplex PCR; TCRdb's version includes in-frame clones alone and lacks a portion of them. The table includes 25,000 to 30,000 clones, 74% detected once. The sequence was obtained from a person in their sixties with invasive lung adenocarcinoma. Some clones in this sample may be carry-over from other donors' samples. Material: FFPE invasive lung adenocarcinoma tissue.

The DNA for the CDR3 is TGTGCCAGCAGGTCCGGGGCGGGAGGGACCTACGAGCAGTACTTC. The encoded protein is CASRSGAGGTYEQYF. The J gene is TRBJ2-7, the V gene TRBV28; 9 bases are a match to TRBD2. CDR3 length: 15 residues. Germline CDR1 and CDR2: MDHEN and SYDVKM. V shed 6 bases, J shed 2 bases, and the junction held 8 bases outside the gene matches.